These 8 T cell receptor beta chains share one sample of origin, sequenced in a study of T cell changes during pregnancy in multiple sclerosis. Assay used: immunoSEQ multiplex PCR; TCRdb lists only in-frame clones, some missing. Altogether roughly 38,000 clones are present, 90% being singletons, with the ten largest covering about 5.2%. This specimen consisted of peripheral blood, obtained in the third trimester of pregnancy. The receptors stem from a female donor in good health, enrolled as a control in a pregnancy study.

The chain carries TRBV25-1 and TRBJ2-2; TRBD1 matches at 8 bases. The V gene's germline CDR1 is MGHDK and CDR2 SYGVNS. This CDR3 is 14 amino acids long. Unmatched junction bases numbered 3, after V lost 8 bases and J lost 1 base. The DNA of the CDR3 is TGTGCCAGCGAAACAGGGGGGAACACCGGGGAGCTGTTTTTT. Translation: CASETGGNTGELFF.

The rearrangement joins TRBV27 to TRBJ2-1; 14 nucleotides match TRBD2. Germline V CDR1 and CDR2: MNHEY, SMNVEV (reference sequence). The CDR3 contains 17 residues. V trimming: 4 bases; J trimming: 1 base; junction bases outside the gene matches: 3. CDR3: CASSWGLAGASYNEQFF. The CDR3 nucleotides read TGTGCCAGCAGTTGGGGACTAGCGGGAGCGTCCTACAATGAGCAGTTCTTC.

The chain couples TRBV4-3 to TRBJ2-5; 8 positions match TRBD1. The J segment lost 5 bases and the V segment lost 4 bases, leaving 9 bases of the junction unmatched. Looked up from germline, CDR1 is LGHNA and CDR2 is YSLEER. This CDR3 has 15 amino acids. The CDR3 is CASSPIQGALETQYF. The CDR3 nucleotides are TGCGCCAGCAGCCCCATCCAGGGGGCGTTGGAGACCCAGTACTTC.

The chain carries TRBV6-1 and TRBJ1-1; D uncertain. V lost 4 bases and J 5 bases, leaving 14 bases between the germline ends. Germline V gene lookup returns CDR1 MNHNS and CDR2 SASEGT. This CDR3 is 14 amino acids long. CDR3 sequence (DNA): TGTGCCAGCAGTGTAGATCAAGAGGTAACTGAAGCTTTCTTT. Translated: CASSVDQEVTEAFF.

The chain recombines TRBV18 with TRBJ2-5; maybe TRBD1 (5 bases). Trimming took off 1 base at V and 2 bases at J, with 8 bases between the two ends. Germline lookup yields CDR1 KGHSH and CDR2 LQKENI. This CDR3 is 14 amino acids long. The CDR3 spells CASSPQQGQETQYF. The CDR3 DNA reads as TGTGCCAGCTCACCACAGCAGGGTCAAGAGACCCAGTACTTC.

This clone was counted once. The genes are TRBV6-1 and TRBJ2-7, with D unclear. The ends were cut back, 5 bases at V and 0 bases at J, with 14 bases in the middle. Germline values: CDR1 MNHNS, CDR2 SASEGT. CDR3 size: 15 residues. CDR3 region: CASSTYDTLSYEQYF. In nucleotides, the CDR3 is TGTGCCAGCAGTACCTACGACACCCTCTCCTACGAGCAGTACTTC.

The chain employs TRBV30 and TRBJ2-2; a possible D gene is TRBD2 (7 bases). CDR1 is GTSNPN, CDR2 SVGIG, per germline (reference sequence). CDR3 length equals 18 residues. Trimming removed 0 bases from V and 3 bases from J, with 20 bases in between. Here the CDR3 reads CAWSVRRGGGDDTGELFF. The CDR3 coding sequence is TGTGCCTGGAGTGTACGCCGAGGGGGAGGGGATGACACCGGGGAGCTGTTTTTT. Complete variable domain (other parts from reference TRBV30 and TRBJ2-2): SQTIHQWPATLVQPVGSPLSLECTVEGTSNPNLYWYRQAAGRGLQLLFYSVGIGQISSEVPQNLSASRPQDRQFILSSKKLLLSDSGFYLCAWSVRRGGGDDTGELFFGEGSRLTVL.

The V and J genes are TRBV5-1 and TRBJ2-5; D might be TRBD2 (5 bases). The CDR3 runs 15 residues. In germline, CDR1 is SGHRS, CDR2 YFSETQ. V was clipped by 0 bases and J by 5 bases, with 14 bases between them. CDR3 loop: CASSLASGIPETQYF. Here the CDR3 DNA reads TGCGCCAGCAGCTTGGCGTCGGGGATTCCCGAGACCCAGTACTTC.